Listed below are T cell receptor beta chains from one sample, sequenced in a study of blood T cell repertoires in COVID-19. Only in-frame clones appear in the TCRdb table, and some are missing; sequencing was by immunoSEQ multiplex PCR. Among over 120,000 clones listed, 78% were seen once. The sample comprised peripheral blood. These receptors all stem from an older woman with acute or convalescent COVID-19. Both conserved end residues are part of each CDR3. A D gene is named only where the DNA matches it firmly. The size entry is marked missing in some rows and otherwise reads once, few, many or a size class.

v_gene	j_gene	abundance	d_gene	CDR3nt	CDR3aa
TRBV5-8	TRBJ2-7	.	.	TGTGCCAGCAGCTTGTCTGTCGGGAGCTCCTACGAGCAGTACTTC	CASSLSVGSSYEQYF
TRBV18	TRBJ2-1	.	TRBD2	TGTGCCAGCTCACAGAGGGGAGGGGACAATGAGCAGTTCTTC	CASSQRGGDNEQFF
TRBV2	TRBJ2-1	once	.	TGTGCCAGCAGCCTGGAGGGCCACAATGAGCAGTTCTTC	CASSLEGHNEQFF
TRBV7-9	TRBJ2-7	.	.	TGTGCCAGCAGCTTCCCTAGCGCGCCCTACGAGCAGTACTTC	CASSFPSAPYEQYF
TRBV11-3	TRBJ1-3	few	TRBD1	TGTGCCAGCAGCCCGGGACAGGGGCCTGGAAACACCATATATTTT	CASSPGQGPGNTIYF
TRBV6-5	TRBJ1-3	.	.	TGTGCCAGCAGGCCCCGGGGGGTGGCTGGAAACACCATATATTTT	CASRPRGVAGNTIYF
TRBV9	TRBJ2-3	.	TRBD1	TGTGCCAGCAGCCCCAGGGGGATAGATACGCAGTATTTT	CASSPRGIDTQYF
TRBV11-2	TRBJ2-1	.	TRBD2	TGTGCCAGCAGCCGGGGACTAGCGGGAGAGCAGTTCTTC	CASSRGLAGEQFF
TRBV9	TRBJ1-1	.	.	TGTGCCAGCAGCGTAGGGGGCCAGAGGAACACTGAAGCTTTCTTT	CASSVGGQRNTEAFF
TRBV5-5	TRBJ1-5	.	TRBD1	TGTGCCAGCAGCTTGGGTACAGGGGGCCCAAATCAGCCCCAGCATTTT	CASSLGTGGPNQPQHF
TRBV7-9	TRBJ1-2	.	TRBD1	TGTGCCAGCAGCCGAGACAGGGCGGGGAGCTATGGCTACACCTTC	CASSRDRAGSYGYTF
TRBV6-5	TRBJ1-5	.	.	TGTGCCAGCTGGGGGGGGCGCGGGTATCAGCCCCAGCATTTT	CASWGGRGYQPQHF
TRBV10-2	TRBJ2-1	.	TRBD2	TGCGCCAGCAGTGAGGTTAGCGGGAGATTTGAGCGCAATGAGCAGTTCTTC	CASSEVSGRFERNEQFF
TRBV28	TRBJ1-2	.	.	TGTGCCAGCAGCCTTGAGTTACTAGGCTACACCTTC	CASSLELLGYTF
TRBV6-1	TRBJ2-1	.	.	TGTGCCAGCAGTGATCCGACTCTCCTAGTTGATGAGCAGTTCTTC	CASSDPTLLVDEQFF
TRBV19	TRBJ1-5	few	.	TGTGCCAGTAGTATCGGAGGTGTCTATAGCAATCAGCCCCAGCATTTT	CASSIGGVYSNQPQHF
TRBV4-1	TRBJ2-7	.	.	TGCGCCAGCAGCCAAGTTAAGGACTCGTTCACCTACGAGCAGTACTTC	CASSQVKDSFTYEQYF
TRBV30	TRBJ1-5	.	.	TGTGCCTGGAGTGTACGCGGGGGTTCGAATCAGCCCCAGCATTTT	CAWSVRGGSNQPQHF
TRBV12-3/TRBV12-4	TRBJ2-3	.	TRBD1	TGTGCCAGCGACAGGGGGAACACAGATACGCAGTATTTT	CASDRGNTDTQYF
TRBV19	TRBJ1-5	once	.	TGTGCCAGTAGTCTCGGGGCGGGGCAGCCCCAGCATTTT	CASSLGAGQPQHF
TRBV3-1/TRBV3-2	TRBJ2-3	.	TRBD2	TGTGCCAGCAGCCAAAATCTGTTAGCGGGAGTTATGGCAGATACGCAGTATTTT	CASSQNLLAGVMADTQYF
TRBV7-8	TRBJ2-7	.	TRBD2	TGTGCCAGCAGCTTTCCGACTAGCGGGAATCCCTACGAGCAGTACTTC	CASSFPTSGNPYEQYF
TRBV28	TRBJ1-4	.	.	TGTGCCACACACTCAGGGTCAACTAATGAAAAACTGTTTTTT	CATHSGSTNEKLFF
TRBV10-3	TRBJ1-1	.	TRBD1	TGTGCCATCAGTGAGTACAGGGGAGGTAATGAAGCTTTCTTT	CAISEYRGGNEAFF
TRBV3-1/TRBV3-2	TRBJ2-1	.	TRBD2	TGTGCCAGCAGCACTCGACTAGCGGGAGCGTCAATGCCGTTCTTC	CASSTRLAGASMPFF
TRBV6-5	TRBJ1-5	once	.	TGTGCCAGCAGAAGAGACAGGATTCAGCCCCAGCATTTT	CASRRDRIQPQHF
TRBV6-2/TRBV6-3	TRBJ1-1	.	.	TGTGCCAGCAGTTATGCCCGCGTGGCTTTCTTT	CASSYARVAFF
TRBV7-2	TRBJ1-6	.	.	TGTGCCAGCAGCTTTACCCCCGAGAATTCACCCCTCCACTTT	CASSFTPENSPLHF
TRBV3-1/TRBV3-2	TRBJ2-1	.	.	TGTGCCAGCAGCCAAGACACAGGGCGAGGCAATGAGCAGTTCTTC	CASSQDTGRGNEQFF
TRBV25-1	TRBJ2-3	.	TRBD2	TGTGCCAGCGCAAGCGGGGCTCACACAGATACGCAGTATTTT	CASASGAHTDTQYF
TRBV25-1	TRBJ2-2	.	TRBD2	TGTGCCAGCAGTGATCTTCTAGCGGGACTCACCGGGGAGCTGTTTTTT	CASSDLLAGLTGELFF
TRBV3-1/TRBV3-2	TRBJ1-2	once	.	TGTGCCAGCAGCCAAGACGCCAGGGACTACTATGGCTACACCTTC	CASSQDARDYYGYTF
TRBV5-1	TRBJ2-5	.	.	TGCGCCAGCAGCCTGGAATCCAGGGTTGAGACCCAGTACTTC	CASSLESRVETQYF
TRBV6-5	TRBJ2-3	.	.	TGTGCCAGCAAACGGGAGCCCGATACGCAGTATTTT	CASKREPDTQYF
TRBV24-1	TRBJ2-5	.	.	TGTGCCACCAGTGATTCCTATAGGGGCGGTCCGTACCAAGAGACCCAGTACTTC	CATSDSYRGGPYQETQYF
TRBV4-2	TRBJ2-3	once	TRBD2	TGTGCCAGCAGCCAAGCCGGGACTAGCGGGACAGATACGCAGTATTTT	CASSQAGTSGTDTQYF
TRBV11-3	TRBJ2-5	.	.	TGTGCCAGCAGCCGGGACTCCCAAGAGACCCAGTACTTC	CASSRDSQETQYF
TRBV25-1	TRBJ2-3	.	.	TGTGCCAGCAGTGAATGGGGACTTGACACAGATACGCAGTATTTT	CASSEWGLDTDTQYF
TRBV10-3	TRBJ1-6	.	TRBD1	TGTGCCATCAGTGTTGGGACAGGGGATTCACCCCTCCACTTT	CAISVGTGDSPLHF
TRBV30	TRBJ2-2	.	TRBD2	TGTGCCTGGAGTGTAGGGACTAGCCTCACCGGGGAGCTGTTTTTT	CAWSVGTSLTGELFF
TRBV5-5	TRBJ1-1	few	.	TGTGCCAGCAGCGGAGGGACGGTGGGGACTGAAGCTTTCTTT	CASSGGTVGTEAFF
TRBV12-3/TRBV12-4	TRBJ2-7	.	.	TGTGCCAGCAGTTTACAGTACGAGCAGTACTTC	CASSLQYEQYF
TRBV29-1	TRBJ1-2	.	.	TGCAGCGTTGTTCTGGGAAGGGGCTACGGCTACACCTTC	CSVVLGRGYGYTF
TRBV23-1	TRBJ1-4	.	.	TGCGCCAGCAGTTCCAGACAGGTCTGCATGGCAACTAATGAAAAACTGTTTTTT	CASSSRQVCMATNEKLFF
TRBV11-2	TRBJ1-6	few	.	TGTGCCAGCAGCTTTCGGCAGGCGAGCTCCTATAATTCACCCCTCCACTTT	CASSFRQASSYNSPLHF
TRBV28	TRBJ1-3	.	.	TGTGCCAGCAGCTCGCGGACTGGAAACACCATATATTTT	CASSSRTGNTIYF
TRBV12-3/TRBV12-4	TRBJ1-1	.	.	TGTGCCAGCAGTTTGCTTTTACAGGGAGCTTTCTTT	CASSLLLQGAFF
TRBV30	TRBJ1-1	.	.	TGTGCCTGGTCCACAGGCCCGGTCACTGAAGCTTTCTTT	CAWSTGPVTEAFF
TRBV28	TRBJ2-6	.	.	TGTGCCAGCAGTTCGGGGCGGGCAGGGGCCCCAGGGGTCCTGACTTTC	CASSSGRAGAPGVLTF
TRBV7-9	TRBJ2-5	few	TRBD2	TGTGCCAGCAGCTACGTAGCGGGGGGGCAAGAGACCCAGTACTTC	CASSYVAGGQETQYF
TRBV6-1	TRBJ2-1	once	TRBD2	TGTGCCAGCAGTGAAAGAAGGGGACTAGCGGGAGGAAATGAGCAGTTCTTC	CASSERRGLAGGNEQFF